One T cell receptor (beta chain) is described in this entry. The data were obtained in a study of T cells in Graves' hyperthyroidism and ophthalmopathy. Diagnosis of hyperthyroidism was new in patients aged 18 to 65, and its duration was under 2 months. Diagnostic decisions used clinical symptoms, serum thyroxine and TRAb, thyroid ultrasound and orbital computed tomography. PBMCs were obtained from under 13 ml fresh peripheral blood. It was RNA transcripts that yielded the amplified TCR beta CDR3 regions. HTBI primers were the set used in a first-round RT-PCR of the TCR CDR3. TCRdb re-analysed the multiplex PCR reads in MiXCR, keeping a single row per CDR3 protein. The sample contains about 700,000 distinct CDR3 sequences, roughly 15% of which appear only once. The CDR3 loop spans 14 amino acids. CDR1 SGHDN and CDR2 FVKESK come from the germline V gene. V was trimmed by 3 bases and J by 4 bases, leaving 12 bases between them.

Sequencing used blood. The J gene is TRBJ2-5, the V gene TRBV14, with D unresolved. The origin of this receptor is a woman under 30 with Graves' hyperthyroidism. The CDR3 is CASSQETLGETQYF. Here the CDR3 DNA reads TGTGCCAGCAGCCAGGAAACATTGGGAGAGACCCAGTACTTC. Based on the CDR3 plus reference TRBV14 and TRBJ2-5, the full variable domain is EAGVTQFPSHSVIEKGQTVTLRCDPISGHDNLYWYRRVMGKEIKFLLHFVKESKQDESGMPNNRFLAERTGGTYSTLKVQPAELEDSGVYFCASSQETLGETQYFGPGTRLLVL.